These 17 T cell receptor beta chains originate from one sample sequenced in a study of OX40 agonist ivuxolimab in advanced cancers. The data were produced by immunoSEQ multiplex PCR, yet TCRdb's version contains in-frame clones alone and is incomplete. The repertoire consists of about 40,000 clones, with more than 70% occurring once and the leading ten covering roughly an eighth. The sequences come from CD4+ or CD8+ T cells sorted from blood, collected in a trial of the OX40 agonist ivuxolimab. The receptors stem from an adult with an advanced solid tumor such as melanoma, head and neck, liver or kidney cancer.

The gene calls are TRBV10-2 and TRBJ1-1; TRBD1 agrees at 9 bases. The V gene end was trimmed by 6 bases and the J gene end by 1 base; junction bases not matched to a gene: 6. The CDR3 sequence is 15 residues long. The germline gives CDR1 WSHSY, CDR2 SAAADI. The CDR3 sequence is CASRTTGGWNTEAFF. DNA of the CDR3: TGCGCCAGCAGGACGACAGGGGGATGGAACACTGAAGCTTTCTTT.

This chain links TRBV11-3 with TRBJ2-1, with a weak D call TRBD2 (6 bases). This CDR3 spans 14 amino acids. V shed 1 base and J shed 10 bases, with 14 bases lying between them. Germline V lookup: CDR1 SGHNT, CDR2 YENEEA. The CDR3 sequence is CASSLAERVREQFF. The CDR3 DNA reads as TGTGCCAGCAGCTTAGCAGAGCGGGTTAGGGAGCAGTTCTTC.

This clone was observed a single time. The J gene is TRBJ2-1, the V gene TRBV10-3; 10 positions match TRBD2. Trimming at V came to 6 bases and at J to 5 bases, leaving 10 bases not matched to a gene. The germline CDR1 and CDR2 sequences are ENHRY and SYGVKD. The CDR3 contains 16 residues. This chain's CDR3 is CAISPRGLAGDNEQFF. In DNA, the CDR3 is TGTGCCATCAGCCCCAGGGGGCTAGCGGGGGACAATGAGCAGTTCTTC.

This clone is termed medium-sized. J is TRBJ1-1 and V is TRBV15; TRBD1 aligns across 12 bases. Germline assignment: CDR1 LNHNV and CDR2 YYDKDF (reference sequence). The V and J ends lost 3 bases and 4 bases, in that order; junction bases with no gene match: 15. The CDR3 is 19 residues long. The CDR3 bases are TGTGCCACCAGCAGTTTTCCTTGGGGACAGGGGGCTGAGGGCACTGAAGCTTTCTTT. Amino acids: CATSSFPWGQGAEGTEAFF. The whole variable domain, remainder taken from reference TRBV15 and TRBJ1-1, is DAMVIQNPRYQVTQFGKPVTLSCSQTLNHNVMYWYQQKSSQAPKLLFHYYDKDFNNEADTPDNFQSRRPNTSFCFLDIRSPGLGDTAMYLCATSSFPWGQGAEGTEAFFGQGTRLTVV.

The rearrangement uses TRBV5-4 and TRBJ1-1; D might be TRBD1 (5 bases). Germline CDR1 is SGHNT and CDR2 is YYREEE (reference sequence). The CDR3 has 12 amino acids. The V end lost 5 bases, the J end lost 1 base, and 6 bases lay between the germline ends. The CDR3 loop is CASRGGNTEAFF. The CDR3 DNA reads as TGTGCCAGCAGGGGGGGGAACACTGAAGCTTTCTTT.

J is TRBJ2-7 and V is TRBV6-6; 8 nucleotides line up with TRBD1. The CDR3 sequence is 16 residues long. Germline V lookup: CDR1 MNHNY, CDR2 SVGAGI (reference sequence). V dropped 5 bases and J dropped 5; count of bases not matched to a gene: 14. This chain's CDR3 is CASSPPGTGGPHEQYF. CDR3 nucleotide sequence: TGTGCCAGCAGTCCCCCCGGGACAGGTGGACCCCACGAGCAGTACTTC.

This clone was counted between two and nine times. The chain has TRBV29-1 and TRBJ1-2; the D gene is possibly TRBD1 (5 bases). Germline V gene data show CDR1 as SQVTM and CDR2 as ANQGSEA. Trimming cost V 4 bases and J 0 bases, with 21 bases left between them. CDR3 length: 17 residues. Here the CDR3 reads CSVGRVSGRGTNYGYTF. The CDR3 DNA follows: TGCAGCGTTGGAAGGGTGTCGGGTCGGGGGACTAACTATGGCTACACCTTC.

V gene TRBV6-5 combines with J gene TRBJ2-7, with TRBD2 matching over 7 bases. Per the germline V gene, CDR1 is MNHEY and CDR2 is SVGAGI. The CDR3 sequence is 13 residues long. Trimming at V came to 2 bases and at J to 7 bases, leaving 5 bases not matched to a gene. The CDR3 DNA reads TGTGCCAGCAGTTACGGAATTAGCGGGGAGCAGTACTTC. This gives the protein CASSYGISGEQYF.

This clone was recorded only once. CDR3 nucleotide sequence: TGTGCCAGTAGTATAGATGTCCACGAGCAGTACTTC. It encodes CASSIDVHEQYF. The J gene is TRBJ2-5, the V gene TRBV19, with no clear D. The assigned J gene may be wrong: the sequence end matches TRBJ2-7 better. CDR1 LNHDA and CDR2 SQIVND come from the germline V gene (reference sequence). The CDR3 is 12 residues long.

The V and J genes are TRBV29-1 and TRBJ2-7, with D tentatively TRBD1 or TRBD2 (6 bases each). With 6 bases removed from V and 3 bases from J, the gap between germline ends came to 12 bases. The CDR3 contains 12 residues. In germline, CDR1 is SQVTM, CDR2 ANQGSEA. In DNA form, the CDR3 reads TGCAGCGTCCTCGGGGGCCTCTACGAGCAGTACTTC. This codes for CSVLGGLYEQYF.

The chain has TRBV5-6 and TRBJ2-1; a weak D match, TRBD1 (6 bases). This CDR3 has 13 amino acids. V was shortened by 0 bases and J by 8 bases, with 9 bases between the two germline ends. Germline V CDR1 and CDR2: SGHDT, YYEEEE. The CDR3 region is CASSLVQGDEQFF. CDR3 sequence (DNA): TGTGCCAGCAGCTTGGTACAGGGCGATGAGCAGTTCTTC.

This chain uses TRBV7-8 with TRBJ1-1; D gene ambiguous. The V gene lost 5 bases and the J gene lost 0 bases, with 13 bases spanning the gap. Germline CDR1 reads SGHVS; CDR2 reads FQNEAQ. The CDR3 contains 15 residues. CDR3 protein: CASSPAGRLNTEAFF. The CDR3, as DNA: TGTGCCAGCAGCCCTGCCGGTCGTCTGAACACTGAAGCTTTCTTT.

This clone was recorded once. The rearrangement joins TRBV4-1 to TRBJ1-2, with D uncertain. The CDR3 consists of 15 residues. Germline CDR1 is MGHRA and CDR2 is YSYEKL. The V end was cut by 1 base, the J end by 0 bases, with 9 bases between. CDR3 coding DNA: TGCGCCAGCAGCCAAGTACCAGAGTCTAACTATGGCTACACCTTC. Its translation is CASSQVPESNYGYTF.

This clone was recorded a few times. V is TRBV11-2 and J is TRBJ1-1; D is unclear. The V and J ends lost 5 bases and 5 bases respectively, with 6 bases between them. The CDR3 contains 11 residues. Germline V gives CDR1 SGHAT, CDR2 FQNNGV. CDR3 bases: TGTGCCAGCAGCACGAGTACTGAAGCTTTCTTT. This sequence encodes CASSTSTEAFF.

V gene TRBV29-1 combines with J gene TRBJ2-7; no clear D. The CDR3 has 13 residues. V was shortened by 2 bases and J by 3 bases, with 11 bases between the two germline ends. Germline CDR1 is SQVTM and CDR2 is ANQGSEA. CDR3 in DNA: TGCAGCGTTGAATCGGACCTATACTACGAGCAGTACTTC. This translates into CSVESDLYYEQYF.

This chain joins TRBV5-1 and TRBJ2-3; TRBD2 agrees at 13 bases. The CDR3 sequence is 17 residues long. The V segment lost 4 bases and the J segment 4 bases; nucleotides outside the gene matches: 9. From germline, CDR1 is SGHRS and CDR2 YFSETQ. The CDR3 loop is CASSLRTSGGSADTQYF. The CDR3 DNA reads as TGCGCCAGCAGCCTCCGGACTAGCGGGGGTAGTGCAGATACGCAGTATTTT.

The J gene is TRBJ2-5, the V gene TRBV25-1; 7 nucleotides match TRBD1. CDR1 and CDR2 from the germline V gene are MGHDK and SYGVNS. After removal of 4 bases from V and 2 bases from J, the junction contained 1 base not matched to a gene. This CDR3 is built from 13 residues. DNA of the CDR3: TGTGCCAGCAGTGGGGACAGACAAGAGACCCAGTACTTC. It specifies CASSGDRQETQYF.